This note documents a single TCR beta chain sequence. Antigen specificity is unknown. This entry comes from a study of cytomegalovirus exposure and HLA in healthy donors. Findings and caveats of the study: Looking again later, the authors saw that most CMV-associated TCR beta chains seemed HLA-restricted.

Primers included in the PCR were 60 Vbeta and 13 Jbeta primers. Sequencing was performed with immunoSEQ multiplex PCR; in TCRdb, only in-frame clones are kept and a portion is missing. The table shows about 150,000 clones, with more than 70% occurring only once. The V segment lost 5 bases and the J segment 1 base; nucleotides outside the gene matches: 10. Germline assignment: CDR1 SGDLS and CDR2 YYNGEE. CDR3 length: 18 amino acids. Specimen: PBMCs. The chain links TRBV9 to TRBJ2-1; 12 positions agree with TRBD2. This sequence was found in a woman aged 35 to 49 in good health and CMV-seronegative. The CDR3 nucleotides are TGTGCCAGCAGAGAAGTGACTAGCGGGGGAGGTTCCTACAATGAGCAGTTCTTC. Translated: CASREVTSGGGSYNEQFF.